Following are 2 T cell receptor beta chains from one sample sequenced in a study of CXCR3-negative and CXCR3-positive naive CD8 T cells. Study-wide findings and caveats: Hydrophobicity was higher for TRB CDR3s found in CXCR3-positive naive cells than in CXCR3-negative naive cells.

The antigens of these receptors remain unknown. With UMI labels, 5' RACE was used to prepare the TRB cDNA libraries. TCRdb reprocessed the 5' RACE reads, keeping one entry per CDR3 protein, no DNA. Its listing shows fewer than 65,000 distinct CDR3 sequences. Material: naive CXCR3+ CD8+ T cells from blood. The subset here: CD45RO-CCR7+CD27+CD95- naive CD8+ T cells expressing CXCR3 (TNR3+). Receptor source: a human donor in good health. Some clones in this sample may be carry-over from other donors' samples.

The chain employs TRBV21-1 and TRBJ1-2. TRBV21-1 is classified as a pseudogene. This CDR3 has 14 residues. This CDR3 is CASSKAGRCGGYTF.

The chain is built from TRBV4-3 and TRBJ2-2; TCRdb's assignment of TRBD1 cannot be checked, as there is no DNA. CDR3 size: 15 residues. Germline values: CDR1 LGHNA, CDR2 YSLEER. CDR3: CASSQDRQGSGELLF.